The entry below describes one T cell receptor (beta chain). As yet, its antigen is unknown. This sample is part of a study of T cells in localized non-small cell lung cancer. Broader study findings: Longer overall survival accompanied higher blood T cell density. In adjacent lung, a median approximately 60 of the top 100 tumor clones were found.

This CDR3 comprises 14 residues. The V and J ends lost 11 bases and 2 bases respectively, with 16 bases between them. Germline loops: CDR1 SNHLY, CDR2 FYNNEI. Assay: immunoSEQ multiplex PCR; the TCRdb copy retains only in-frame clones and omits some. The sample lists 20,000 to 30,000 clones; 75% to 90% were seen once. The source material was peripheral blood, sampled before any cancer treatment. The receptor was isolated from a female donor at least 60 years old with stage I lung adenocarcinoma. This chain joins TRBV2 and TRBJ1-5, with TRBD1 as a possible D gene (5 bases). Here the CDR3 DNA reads TGTGCCGGATGGGGGGGGGATGGCAATCAGCCCCAGCATTTT. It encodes CAGWGGDGNQPQHF.